This TCR beta chain appears in the sequencing data of a study of blood T cells in healthy people across ages. The study, taken as a whole, reports: Strong correlation existed between TCR beta diversity and naive T cell percentage. Researchers deemed the diversity estimates from one million T cells underestimates.

This clonotype was detected a few times. Its antigen is undetermined. Germline V CDR1 and CDR2: SGHVS, FNYEAQ. Trimming removed 5 bases at V and 5 bases at J, with 13 bases between. The CDR3 consists of 13 residues. A sample-barcoded 5' primer and a J-beta primer mix were used in a second PCR of roughly 7 to 12 cycles. CDR3-containing paired-end reads numbering at least 3 million came from each sample. One entry per CDR3 protein results from TCRdb running MiXCR on the 5' RACE reads. The sample holds over a million distinct CDR3 sequences, 40% to 55% seen once. Per sample, a minimum of 7 million PBMCs were isolated.

The sequenced material came from blood. The receptor comes from a woman aged 55 to 70 in good health. The chain joins TRBV7-6 to TRBJ2-7; D could derive from TRBD1 or TRBD2 (5 bases each). The CDR3 coding sequence is TGTGCCAGCAGCCCACCGGGGCGAGACGAGCAGTACTTC. Amino acids: CASSPPGRDEQYF.